This T cell receptor beta chain comes out of a study of vaccination effects on CD4 cells after COVID-19. Background on the study: Post-vaccine specimens arrived a median 72 days past the second dose.

Germline CDR1 and CDR2: SGHTA and FQGNSA. Trimming stripped 4 bases from V and 0 bases from J, with 16 bases between. The CDR3 has 17 residues. After expansion with viral peptide pools in the ViraFEST assay, antigen-specific CD4+ T cells were sequenced. Following 10 days of culture, CD4+ T cells were isolated. Participants were given two doses of BNT162b2 or mRNA-1273 vaccine. Having tested negative for nucleocapsid antibodies, the vaccine recipients showed no prior SARS-CoV-2 infection. At days 3 and 7, half of the medium was exchanged for IL-2 medium. Study-level results: Marked contraction was observed in infection-induced and vaccine-induced clones late after vaccination.

Sequencing was performed with immunoSEQ multiplex PCR; in TCRdb, only in-frame clones are kept and a portion is missing. Among tens of thousands of clones listed, about 86% were seen once. To note about this clone: The target antigen is unknown.

This specimen was CD4+ T cells from PBMCs cultured with HCoV-229E spike peptides, taken after COVID-19 vaccination. The chain is built from TRBV7-2 and TRBJ2-4; a weak D match, TRBD1 (6 bases). The TCR originated in a human donor who received a COVID-19 vaccine. The CDR3 is CASSSKAAGVAKNIQYF. Here the CDR3 DNA reads TGTGCCAGCAGCTCTAAGGCGGCAGGGGTAGCCAAAAACATTCAGTACTTC.